The T cell receptor (beta chain) under discussion was sequenced for a study of control samples from healthy donors and cancer patients. In germline, CDR1 is SEHNR, CDR2 FQNEAQ (reference sequence). The CDR3 is 15 residues long. Trimming pared 6 bases from V and 3 bases from J, leaving 14 bases between. Only in-frame clones appear in the TCRdb table, and some are missing; sequencing was by immunoSEQ multiplex PCR. The sample holds roughly 100,000 clones, 85% to 90% seen once. This clone is categorized as medium-sized. The origin of this receptor is a woman aged 50 to 65 in good health. The specimen was blood. The V and J genes are TRBV7-9 and TRBJ2-2; tentative D call: TRBD1 (6 bases). The CDR3 DNA reads as TGTGCCAGCAGATCGGGACAAGGCTACACCGGGGAGCTGTTTTTT. Translation: CASRSGQGYTGELFF.